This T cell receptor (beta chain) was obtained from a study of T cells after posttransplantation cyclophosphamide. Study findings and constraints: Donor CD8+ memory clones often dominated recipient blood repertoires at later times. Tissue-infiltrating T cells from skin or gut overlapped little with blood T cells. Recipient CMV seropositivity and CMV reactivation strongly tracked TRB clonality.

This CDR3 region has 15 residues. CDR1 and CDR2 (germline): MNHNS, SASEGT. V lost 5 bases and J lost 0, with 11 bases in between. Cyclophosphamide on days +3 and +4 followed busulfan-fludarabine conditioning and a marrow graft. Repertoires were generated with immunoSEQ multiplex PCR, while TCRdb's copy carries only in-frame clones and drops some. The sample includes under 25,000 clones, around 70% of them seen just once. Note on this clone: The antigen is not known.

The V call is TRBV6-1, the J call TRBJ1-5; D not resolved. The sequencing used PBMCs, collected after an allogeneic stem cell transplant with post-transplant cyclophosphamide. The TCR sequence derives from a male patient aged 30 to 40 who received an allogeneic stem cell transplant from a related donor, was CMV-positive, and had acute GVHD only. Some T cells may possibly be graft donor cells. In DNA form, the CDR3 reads TGTGCCAGCAGTCCCGGACTTTATAGCAATCAGCCCCAGCATTTT. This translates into CASSPGLYSNQPQHF.